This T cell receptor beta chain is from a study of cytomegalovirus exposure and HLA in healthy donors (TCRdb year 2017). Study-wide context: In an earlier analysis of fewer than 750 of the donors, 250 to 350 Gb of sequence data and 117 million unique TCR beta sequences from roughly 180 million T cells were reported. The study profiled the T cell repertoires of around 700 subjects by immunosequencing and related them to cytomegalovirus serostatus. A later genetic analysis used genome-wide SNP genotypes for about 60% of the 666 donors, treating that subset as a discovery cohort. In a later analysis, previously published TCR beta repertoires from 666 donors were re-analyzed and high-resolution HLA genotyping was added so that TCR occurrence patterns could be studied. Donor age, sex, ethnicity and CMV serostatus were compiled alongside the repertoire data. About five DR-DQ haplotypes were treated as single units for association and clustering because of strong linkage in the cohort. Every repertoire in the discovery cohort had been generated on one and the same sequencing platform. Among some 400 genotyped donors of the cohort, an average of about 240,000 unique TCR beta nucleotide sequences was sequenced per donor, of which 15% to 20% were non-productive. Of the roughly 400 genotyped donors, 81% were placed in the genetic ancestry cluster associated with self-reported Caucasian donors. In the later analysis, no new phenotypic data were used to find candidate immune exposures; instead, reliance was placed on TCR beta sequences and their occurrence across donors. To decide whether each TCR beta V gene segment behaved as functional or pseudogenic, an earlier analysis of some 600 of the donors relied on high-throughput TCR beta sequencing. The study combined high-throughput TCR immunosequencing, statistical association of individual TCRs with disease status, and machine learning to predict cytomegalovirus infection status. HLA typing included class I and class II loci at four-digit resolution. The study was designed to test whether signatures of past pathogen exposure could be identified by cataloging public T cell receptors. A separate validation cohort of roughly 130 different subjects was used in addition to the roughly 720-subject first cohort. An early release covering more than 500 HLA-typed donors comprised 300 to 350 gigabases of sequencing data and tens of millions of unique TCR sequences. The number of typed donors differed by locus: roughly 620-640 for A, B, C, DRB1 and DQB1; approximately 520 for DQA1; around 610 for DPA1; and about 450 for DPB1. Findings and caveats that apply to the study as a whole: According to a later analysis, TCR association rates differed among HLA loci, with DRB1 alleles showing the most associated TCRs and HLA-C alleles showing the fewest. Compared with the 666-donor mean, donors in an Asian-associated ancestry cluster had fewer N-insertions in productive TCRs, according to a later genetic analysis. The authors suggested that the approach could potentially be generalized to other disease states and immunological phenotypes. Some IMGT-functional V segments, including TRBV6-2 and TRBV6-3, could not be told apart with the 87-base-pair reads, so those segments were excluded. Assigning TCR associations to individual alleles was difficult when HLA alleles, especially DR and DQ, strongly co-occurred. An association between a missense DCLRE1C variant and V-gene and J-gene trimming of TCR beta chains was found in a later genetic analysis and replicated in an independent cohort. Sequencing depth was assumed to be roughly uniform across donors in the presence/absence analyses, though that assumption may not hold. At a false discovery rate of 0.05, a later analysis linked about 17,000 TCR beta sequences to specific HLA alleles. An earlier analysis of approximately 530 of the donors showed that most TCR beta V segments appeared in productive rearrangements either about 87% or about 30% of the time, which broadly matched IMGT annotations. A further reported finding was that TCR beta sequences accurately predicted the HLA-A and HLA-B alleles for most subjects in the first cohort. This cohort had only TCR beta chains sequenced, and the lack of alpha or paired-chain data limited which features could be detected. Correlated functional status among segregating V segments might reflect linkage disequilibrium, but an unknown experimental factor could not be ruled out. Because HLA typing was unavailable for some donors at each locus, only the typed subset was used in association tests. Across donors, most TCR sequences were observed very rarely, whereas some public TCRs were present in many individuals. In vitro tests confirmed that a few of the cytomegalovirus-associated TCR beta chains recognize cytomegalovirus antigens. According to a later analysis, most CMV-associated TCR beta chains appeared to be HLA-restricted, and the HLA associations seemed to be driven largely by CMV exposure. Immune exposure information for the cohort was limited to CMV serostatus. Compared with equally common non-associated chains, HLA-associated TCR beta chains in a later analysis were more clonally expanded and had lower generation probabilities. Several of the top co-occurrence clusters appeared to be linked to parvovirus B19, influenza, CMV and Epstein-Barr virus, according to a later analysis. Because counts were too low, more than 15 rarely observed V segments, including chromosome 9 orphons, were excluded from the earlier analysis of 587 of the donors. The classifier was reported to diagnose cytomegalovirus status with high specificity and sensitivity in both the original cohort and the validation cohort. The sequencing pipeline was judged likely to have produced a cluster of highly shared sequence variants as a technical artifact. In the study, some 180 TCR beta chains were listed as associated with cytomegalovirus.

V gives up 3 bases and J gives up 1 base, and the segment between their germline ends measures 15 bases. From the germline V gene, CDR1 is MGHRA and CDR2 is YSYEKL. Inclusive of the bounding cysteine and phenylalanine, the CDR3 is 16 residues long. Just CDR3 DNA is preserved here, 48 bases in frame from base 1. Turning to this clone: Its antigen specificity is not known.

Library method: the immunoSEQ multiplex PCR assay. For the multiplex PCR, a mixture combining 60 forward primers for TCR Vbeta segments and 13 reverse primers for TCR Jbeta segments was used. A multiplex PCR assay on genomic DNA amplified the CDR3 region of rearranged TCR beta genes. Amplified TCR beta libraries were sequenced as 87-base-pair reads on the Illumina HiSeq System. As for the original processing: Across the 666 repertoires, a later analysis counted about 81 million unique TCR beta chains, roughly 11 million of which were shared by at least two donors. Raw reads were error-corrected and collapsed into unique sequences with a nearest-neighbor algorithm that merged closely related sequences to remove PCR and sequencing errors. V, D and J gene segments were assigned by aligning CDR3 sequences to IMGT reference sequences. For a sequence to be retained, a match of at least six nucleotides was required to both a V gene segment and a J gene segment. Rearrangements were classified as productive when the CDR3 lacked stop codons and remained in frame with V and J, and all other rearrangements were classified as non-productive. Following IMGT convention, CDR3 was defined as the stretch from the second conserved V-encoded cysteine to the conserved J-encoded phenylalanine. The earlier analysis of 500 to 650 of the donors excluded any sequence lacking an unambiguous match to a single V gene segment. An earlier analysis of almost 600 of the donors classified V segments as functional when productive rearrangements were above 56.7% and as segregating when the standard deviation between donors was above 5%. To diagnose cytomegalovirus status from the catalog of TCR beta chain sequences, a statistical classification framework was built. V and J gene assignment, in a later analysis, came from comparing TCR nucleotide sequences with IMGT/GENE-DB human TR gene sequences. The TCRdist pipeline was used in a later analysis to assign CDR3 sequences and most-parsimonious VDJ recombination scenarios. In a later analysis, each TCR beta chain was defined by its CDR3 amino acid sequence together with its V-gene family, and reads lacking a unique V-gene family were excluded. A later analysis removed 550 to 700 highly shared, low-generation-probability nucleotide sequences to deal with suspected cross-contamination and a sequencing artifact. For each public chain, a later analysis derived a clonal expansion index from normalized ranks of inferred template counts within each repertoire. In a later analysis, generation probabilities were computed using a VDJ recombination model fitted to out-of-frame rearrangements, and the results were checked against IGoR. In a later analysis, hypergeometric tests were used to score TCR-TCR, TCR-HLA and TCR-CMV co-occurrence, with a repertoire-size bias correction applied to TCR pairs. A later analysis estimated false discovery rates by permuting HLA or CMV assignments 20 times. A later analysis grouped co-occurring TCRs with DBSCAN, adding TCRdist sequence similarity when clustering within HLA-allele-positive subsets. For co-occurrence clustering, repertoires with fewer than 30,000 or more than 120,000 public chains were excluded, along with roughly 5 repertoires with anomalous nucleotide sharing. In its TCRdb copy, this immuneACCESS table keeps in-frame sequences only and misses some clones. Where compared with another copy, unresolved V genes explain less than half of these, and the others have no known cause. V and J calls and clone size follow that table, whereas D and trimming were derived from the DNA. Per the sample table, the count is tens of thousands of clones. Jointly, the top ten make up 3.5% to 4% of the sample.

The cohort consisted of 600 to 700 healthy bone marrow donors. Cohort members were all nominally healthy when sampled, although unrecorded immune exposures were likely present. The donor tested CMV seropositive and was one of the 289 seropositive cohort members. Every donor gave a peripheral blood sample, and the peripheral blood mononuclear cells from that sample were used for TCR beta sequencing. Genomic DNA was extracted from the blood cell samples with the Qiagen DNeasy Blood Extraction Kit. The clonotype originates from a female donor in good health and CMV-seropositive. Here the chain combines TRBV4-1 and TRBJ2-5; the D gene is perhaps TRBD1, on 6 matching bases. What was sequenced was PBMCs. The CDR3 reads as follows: CASSQELQGPQETQYF. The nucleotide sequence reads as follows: TGCGCCAGCAGCCAGGAATTACAGGGCCCCCAAGAGACCCAGTACTTC.